This T cell receptor (beta chain) appears in the sequencing data of a study of blood T cell repertoires in COVID-19. V shed 5 bases and J 9 bases; nucleotides not matched to a gene: 9. The CDR3 has 16 residues. Germline loops: CDR1 MDHEN, CDR2 SYDVKM. Original processing methods: Nucleated cell number was recorded as an estimate derived from reference gene primer amplification. Only in-frame clones appear in the TCRdb table, and some are missing; sequencing was by immunoSEQ multiplex PCR. V, J and clone size derive from that table, while D and trimming were established from the DNA sequence. The sample includes roughly 41,000 clones, about 90% seen only once; the top ten take under 30%.

The rearrangement joins TRBV28 to TRBJ2-3; 15 bases map to TRBD2. The TCR was taken from a man aged 60 to 69 with active or convalescent COVID-19. Input material: peripheral blood. In DNA, the CDR3 is TGTGCCAGCAGTCCCACCCGGACTAGCGGGAGGGCCACGCAGTATTTT. Translated: CASSPTRTSGRATQYF.